The rows below give T cell receptor beta chains drawn from one sample of a study of blood T cell repertoires in COVID-19. Assay used: immunoSEQ multiplex PCR; TCRdb lists only in-frame clones, some missing. Seen here are some 180,000 clones, roughly 78% observed once, and the top ten hold approximately 2.9%. The sequenced sample consisted of peripheral blood. All receptors come from a woman older than 75 with active or convalescent COVID-19. Each CDR3 is given with its conserved first and last residue. Fields, in order: J gene, V gene, CDR3 protein.

>TRBJ1-2|TRBV27
CASRNRGLNYGYTF
>TRBJ2-7|TRBV7-9
CASSPGLPFEQYF
>TRBJ2-3|TRBV6-2/TRBV6-3
CASSRTKAGDTQYF
>TRBJ1-1|TRBV12-3/TRBV12-4
CASKNSVTEAFF
>TRBJ1-6|TRBV5-1
CASSSAGSSPLHF
>TRBJ1-5|TRBV7-8
CASSEGQGIGPQHF
>TRBJ2-2|TRBV6-6
CASTSVLGRNTGELFF
>TRBJ1-3|TRBV7-2
CASSQTGSGNTIYF
>TRBJ1-2|TRBV5-1
CASSTGGLGGYTF
>TRBJ2-2|TRBV27
CASSLRVLSGGGTGELFF
>TRBJ2-5|TRBV27
CASRRQGQETQYF
>TRBJ2-5|TRBV9
CASSPPPSGGLETQYF
>TRBJ2-1|TRBV6-5
CASSYSGGAAYNEQFF
>TRBJ1-1|TRBV5-1
CASSLGDRGEAFF
>TRBJ1-1|TRBV27
CASSPTPNTEAFF
>TRBJ1-1|TRBV5-4
CASSLITVNTEAFF
>TRBJ1-2|TRBV10-1
CASSDGQGTYTF
>TRBJ1-4|TRBV4-3
CASSQDHGDEKLFF
>TRBJ1-5|TRBV7-8
CASSPTRVWGQGNQPQHF
>TRBJ2-1|TRBV30
CAWSVSGGNEQFF
>TRBJ1-5|TRBV2
CASSEWTGRQPQHF
>TRBJ2-5|TRBV29-1
CSVEDHQGLQETQYF
>TRBJ1-3|TRBV12-3/TRBV12-4
CASSPSGNTIYF
>TRBJ2-7|TRBV11-2
CASSFGFGGSSSYEQYF
>TRBJ2-3|TRBV29-1
CSVATGFSDTQYF
>TRBJ1-2|TRBV2
CASSEVTGYGYTF
>TRBJ1-2|TRBV9
CASSLRQGTYGYTF
>TRBJ1-6|TRBV7-3
CASSLQGVSNSPLHF
>TRBJ1-6|TRBV9
CASTGRGQGTKDSPLHF
>TRBJ2-1|TRBV7-7
CASSLSLAVQQFF
>TRBJ1-1|TRBV5-1
CASSEAGGGNTEAFF
>TRBJ2-3|TRBV7-7
CASSQGTGSTDTQYF
>TRBJ2-7|TRBV11-2
CASSLVPRGSYEQYF
>TRBJ1-6|TRBV4-3
CASSLGRGEPLHF
>TRBJ1-1|TRBV5-1
CASSFKRQGWDTEAFF
>TRBJ1-4|TRBV7-9
CASSPGQLYEKLFF
>TRBJ1-1|TRBV2
CASRQEGGEAFF
>TRBJ2-2|TRBV27
CASSLLAGDTGELFF
>TRBJ2-2|TRBV5-1
CASRNGQGNTGELFF
>TRBJ1-6|TRBV4-1
CASSQAGPQGVRNSPLHF
>TRBJ1-6|TRBV4-3
CASSQDLKNSPLHF
>TRBJ2-1|TRBV28
CASSRTSGGIYNEQFF
>TRBJ2-5|TRBV14
CASSQGGTHQETQYF
>TRBJ1-5|TRBV4-1
CASSQVPPDRGGQPQHF
>TRBJ1-5|TRBV10-3
CAISDNRGNQPQHF
>TRBJ2-5|TRBV7-2
CASSSRGEAGGGTQYF
>TRBJ2-7|TRBV28
CASSEGQGAYEQYF
>TRBJ1-1|TRBV11-2
CASSFRGTDEAFF
>TRBJ2-1|TRBV2
CASSPRTSGGHSNEQFF
>TRBJ1-1|TRBV28
CASSLMQGRDTEAFF
>TRBJ1-2|TRBV24-1
CATSDSGNNYGYTF
>TRBJ1-3|TRBV6-5
CAGRTGNSGNTIYF
>TRBJ2-1|TRBV19
CASSQYHEQFF
>TRBJ1-6|TRBV6-5
CASSYGVSRGVSPLHF
>TRBJ1-1|TRBV29-1
CSVDRAENTEAFF
>TRBJ1-2|TRBV5-6
CASSSHNTGGYGYTF
>TRBJ1-1|TRBV5-8
CASQNFRGPSNTEAFF
>TRBJ2-3|TRBV4-3
CASSQGTGTVSTDTQYF
>TRBJ1-2|TRBV10-3
CAISGRGRTNYGYTF